This is a list of T cell receptor beta chains from one sample in a study of T cell responses to AZD1222 COVID-19 vaccine. Libraries were prepared by immunoSEQ multiplex PCR; TCRdb keeps only in-frame clonotypes and omits some of them. Of around 65,000 clones in the sample, over 80% were seen once. The source material was peripheral blood, sampled 28 days after the second AZD1222 dose. These receptors were taken from an adult who received the AZD1222 COVID-19 vaccine. CDR3s include the opening cysteine and the closing phenylalanine or tryptophan. D genes are given only for firm matches. The size field is filled for only some rows; it gives once, few, many or a size class.

j_call: TRBJ2-5
d_call: .
clone_size: once
v_call: TRBV11-3
cdr3_aa: CASSVASGKQETQYF
cdr3_nt: TGTGCCAGCAGCGTTGCCTCCGGGAAACAAGAGACCCAGTACTTC

j_call: TRBJ2-2
d_call: .
clone_size: .
v_call: TRBV6-5
cdr3_aa: CATSTANTGELFF
cdr3_nt: TGTGCCACATCGACAGCGAACACCGGGGAGCTGTTTTTT

j_call: TRBJ2-2
d_call: TRBD1
clone_size: .
v_call: TRBV6-6
cdr3_aa: CASTQDRVAGELFF
cdr3_nt: TGTGCCAGCACCCAGGACAGGGTTGCCGGGGAGCTGTTTTTT

j_call: TRBJ2-3
d_call: .
clone_size: .
v_call: TRBV7-6
cdr3_aa: CASSLGGHNTGTDTQYF
cdr3_nt: TGTGCCAGCAGCTTGGGGGGACACAACACCGGCACAGATACGCAGTATTTT

j_call: TRBJ1-1
d_call: TRBD1
clone_size: few
v_call: TRBV10-1
cdr3_aa: CASSDGQGTNTEAFF
cdr3_nt: TGCGCCAGCAGTGACGGACAGGGGACGAACACTGAAGCTTTCTTT

j_call: TRBJ1-2
d_call: TRBD1
clone_size: .
v_call: TRBV6-5
cdr3_aa: CASSRTGSSYGYTF
cdr3_nt: TGTGCCAGCAGTCGGACAGGGTCCAGCTATGGCTACACCTTC

j_call: TRBJ1-2
d_call: .
clone_size: .
v_call: TRBV7-9
cdr3_aa: CASSLAREEANYGYTF
cdr3_nt: TGTGCCAGCAGCTTAGCCAGAGAAGAAGCTAACTATGGCTACACCTTC

j_call: TRBJ1-2
d_call: .
clone_size: .
v_call: TRBV5-1
cdr3_aa: CASRLTGYNYGYTF
cdr3_nt: TGCGCCAGCAGGTTAACGGGGTATAACTATGGCTACACCTTC

j_call: TRBJ2-7
d_call: .
clone_size: once
v_call: TRBV3-1/TRBV3-2
cdr3_aa: CASSQESGRPNEQYF
cdr3_nt: TGTGCCAGCAGCCAAGAGTCAGGGAGACCCAACGAGCAGTACTTC

j_call: TRBJ1-5
d_call: TRBD1
clone_size: .
v_call: TRBV30
cdr3_aa: CAWSQGTVSNQPQHF
cdr3_nt: TGTGCCTGGAGCCAAGGGACAGTTAGCAATCAGCCCCAGCATTTT

j_call: TRBJ2-2
d_call: TRBD1
clone_size: .
v_call: TRBV19
cdr3_aa: CASTRQGNTGELFF
cdr3_nt: TGTGCCAGTACTAGACAGGGGAACACCGGGGAGCTGTTTTTT

j_call: TRBJ2-7
d_call: TRBD1
clone_size: .
v_call: TRBV4-1
cdr3_aa: CASSQEDRGTDEQYF
cdr3_nt: TGCGCCAGCAGCCAAGAAGACAGGGGGACGGACGAGCAGTACTTC

j_call: TRBJ1-6
d_call: TRBD1
clone_size: few
v_call: TRBV6-5
cdr3_aa: CATGRGTANSPLHF
cdr3_nt: TGTGCCACCGGTAGGGGGACAGCTAATTCACCCCTCCACTTT

j_call: TRBJ2-5
d_call: TRBD2
clone_size: .
v_call: TRBV3-1/TRBV3-2
cdr3_aa: CASSPGLAGDETQYF
cdr3_nt: TGTGCCAGCAGCCCGGGACTAGCGGGGGACGAGACCCAGTACTTC

j_call: TRBJ2-7
d_call: .
clone_size: .
v_call: TRBV1
cdr3_aa: CTSSQETEGGYEQYF
cdr3_nt: TGCACCAGCAGCCAAGAAACGGAAGGGGGCTACGAGCAGTACTTC

j_call: TRBJ2-1
d_call: TRBD2
clone_size: .
v_call: TRBV29-1
cdr3_aa: CSVEAASGPYNEQFF
cdr3_nt: TGCAGCGTTGAAGCAGCTAGCGGGCCGTACAATGAGCAGTTCTTC

j_call: TRBJ1-6
d_call: TRBD1
clone_size: few
v_call: TRBV19
cdr3_aa: CASSAQTGRRDSPLHF
cdr3_nt: TGTGCCAGTAGTGCCCAGACAGGGCGGCGTGATTCACCCCTCCACTTT

j_call: TRBJ1-3
d_call: .
clone_size: .
v_call: TRBV4-1
cdr3_aa: CASSQVAGSGNTIYF
cdr3_nt: TGCGCCAGCAGCCAAGTGGCAGGGTCCGGAAACACCATATATTTT

j_call: TRBJ2-5
d_call: .
clone_size: .
v_call: TRBV7-9
cdr3_aa: CASSLAGYQETQYF
cdr3_nt: TGTGCCAGCAGCTTAGCGGGGTACCAAGAGACCCAGTACTTC

j_call: TRBJ2-7
d_call: TRBD1
clone_size: .
v_call: TRBV6-5
cdr3_aa: CASSSYRGRQEQYF
cdr3_nt: TGTGCCAGCAGTTCTTACAGGGGGCGTCAAGAGCAGTACTTC

j_call: TRBJ1-1
d_call: .
clone_size: .
v_call: TRBV18
cdr3_aa: CASSPLTEAFF
cdr3_nt: TGTGCCAGCTCACCTCTCACTGAAGCTTTCTTT

j_call: TRBJ1-3
d_call: TRBD1
clone_size: .
v_call: TRBV11-2
cdr3_aa: CASSLFQQGSSGNTIYF
cdr3_nt: TGTGCCAGCAGCTTATTCCAACAGGGGAGCTCTGGAAACACCATATATTTT

j_call: TRBJ2-3
d_call: .
clone_size: few
v_call: TRBV11-2
cdr3_aa: CASSLGTDTQYF
cdr3_nt: TGTGCCAGCAGCTTAGGAACAGATACGCAGTATTTT